The next 25 T cell receptor beta chains were all read from a single sample in a study of T cell responses to AZD1222 COVID-19 vaccine. TCRdb's copy holds only in-frame clones and misses some; the assay was immunoSEQ multiplex PCR. This sample has about 70,000 clones, with approximately 90% found just once. The sample in question was peripheral blood, obtained 28 days after the second dose of the MenACWY control vaccine. The receptors were gathered from an adult who received the MenACWY meningococcal vaccine as a control.

The genes are TRBV13 and TRBJ2-5; D might be TRBD1 (6 bases). Germline V lookup: CDR1 PRHDT, CDR2 FYEKMQ (reference sequence). CDR3 length: 15 residues. The V end was cut by 4 bases, the J end by 1 base, with 13 bases between. CDR3 sequence: CASSSTQGFQETQYF. The CDR3 region has the DNA TGTGCCAGCAGCTCGACCCAGGGGTTCCAAGAGACCCAGTACTTC.

In this sample, this clone turned up a few times. The CDR3 here is CASSPRPGGANTGELFF. The CDR3 coding sequence is TGTGCCAGCAGCCCGCGACCTGGGGGGGCGAACACCGGGGAGCTGTTTTTT. The chain has TRBV7-8 and TRBJ2-2; 7 positions match TRBD2. Germline V gene sequence: CDR1 SGHVS, CDR2 FQNEAQ. Unmatched junction bases numbered 9, after V lost 5 bases and J lost 0 bases. The CDR3 runs to 17 residues.

The chain has TRBV28 and TRBJ1-4, with D perhaps TRBD1 (6 bases). Germline V gives CDR1 MDHEN, CDR2 SYDVKM. V lost 6 bases to trimming and J lost 8 bases, with 16 bases between them. The CDR3 loop spans 14 amino acids. This CDR3 is CASRIQGHSEKLFF. DNA for the CDR3: TGTGCCAGCAGGATACAGGGACATTCGGAAAAACTGTTTTTT.

The chain is built from TRBV7-3 and TRBJ2-3; D is unclear. This CDR3 spans 14 amino acids. The germline V gene has CDR1 SGHTA and CDR2 FQGTGA. Trimming took 2 bases from V and 1 from J, leaving 7 bases between them. CDR3 residues: CASSLALGTDTQYF. In DNA, the CDR3 is TGTGCCAGCAGCTTAGCTTTGGGCACAGATACGCAGTATTTT.

The chain has TRBV5-6 and TRBJ1-5, with TRBD1 as a possible D gene (6 bases). CDR1 SGHDT and CDR2 YYEEEE come from the germline V gene. V lost 3 bases and J 0 bases, leaving 13 bases between the germline ends. The CDR3 sequence is 16 residues long. In DNA, the CDR3 is TGTGCCAGCAGCTCCTTGAGGGGGTATAGCAATCAGCCCCAGCATTTT. This gives the protein CASSSLRGYSNQPQHF.

The chain joins TRBV5-1 to TRBJ2-7; D may match TRBD1 or TRBD2 (5 bases each). V dropped 3 bases and J dropped 2 bases, with 12 bases sitting between them. Germline CDR1 reads SGHRS; CDR2 reads YFSETQ. This CDR3 region has 14 residues. The CDR3 bases are TGCGCCAGCAGCTGGGGGACCGCGACCTACGAGCAGTACTTC. Protein sequence: CASSWGTATYEQYF.

The genes are TRBV7-2 and TRBJ1-1; D gene uncertain. The germline V gene encodes CDR1 SGHTA and CDR2 FQGNSA. V shed 5 bases and J shed 4 bases, with 11 bases lying between them. The CDR3 is made up of 13 amino acids. The CDR3: CASSPQVGTEAFF. In DNA, the CDR3 is TGTGCCAGCAGCCCCCAAGTAGGCACTGAAGCTTTCTTT.

The DNA for the CDR3 is TGTGCCAGCAGGGTTGGGGGCTCTGGGGCCAACGTCCTGACTTTC. Translation gives CASRVGGSGANVLTF. V is TRBV2 and J is TRBJ2-6, with D possibly being TRBD1 or TRBD2 (5 bases each). The CDR3 loop spans 15 amino acids. V was pared by 6 bases and J by 0 bases, with 9 bases between. Germline V gene data show CDR1 as SNHLY and CDR2 as FYNNEI. The complete variable domain, with remaining parts taken from reference TRBV2 and TRBJ2-6, reads EPEVTQTPSHQVTQMGQEVILRCVPISNHLYFYWYRQILGQKVEFLVSFYNNEISEKSEIFDDQFSVERPDGSNFTLKIRSTKLEDSAMYFCASRVGGSGANVLTFGAGSRLTVL.

The chain is built from TRBV5-1 and TRBJ1-5; D is possibly TRBD1 (5 bases). The germline CDR1 and CDR2 sequences are SGHRS and YFSETQ. Trimming stripped 0 bases from V and 7 bases from J, with 8 bases between. This CDR3 has 13 residues. This CDR3 reads CASSLERGQPQHF. The DNA for the CDR3 is TGCGCCAGCAGCTTGGAGCGGGGGCAGCCCCAGCATTTT.

This clone showed up just a few times. V usage is TRBV7-2 and J usage is TRBJ2-5; TRBD2 matches 7 bases. The CDR3 is 17 amino acids. Germline V lookup: CDR1 SGHTA, CDR2 FQGNSA. J lost 4 bases, V lost 0 bases, and 11 bases had no gene match. The CDR3 spells CASSLAGLAATGETQYF. DNA of the CDR3: TGTGCCAGCAGCTTAGCGGGCCTAGCGGCAACGGGAGAGACCCAGTACTTC.

This chain joins TRBV12-5 and TRBJ2-7; 8 positions match TRBD1. Germline CDR1 LGHNT, CDR2 FRNRAP. The trim removed 7 bases at V and 6 bases at J, leaving 8 bases unmatched. CDR3 length: 13 amino acids. The CDR3 coding sequence is TGTGCTAGTGCCCGGACAGGACAGGGCGAGCAGTACTTC. It encodes CASARTGQGEQYF.

The gene calls are TRBV4-1 and TRBJ2-7; 7 nucleotides line up with TRBD2. CDR1 MGHRA and CDR2 YSYEKL come from the germline V gene. V lost 1 base and J lost 0; bases outside the gene matches: 12. The CDR3 has 18 amino acids. The CDR3, as DNA: TGCGCCAGCAGCCAAGGATTATTGAGCGGGGTCAGCTCCTACGAGCAGTACTTC. The encoded protein is CASSQGLLSGVSSYEQYF.

The J gene is TRBJ1-5, the V gene TRBV19; a possible D gene is TRBD1 (6 bases). The ends were cut back, 7 bases at V and 2 bases at J, with 15 bases in the middle. Germline CDR1 is LNHDA and CDR2 is SQIVND (reference sequence). CDR3 size: 15 residues. For the CDR3, the DNA is TGTGCCAGTACTTGGGGACAAGGGGGCAATCAGCCCCAGCATTTT. This encodes CASTWGQGGNQPQHF.

The V gene is TRBV5-6, the J gene TRBJ1-3; 8 nucleotides agree with TRBD1. Unmatched junction bases numbered 11, after V lost 4 bases and J lost 8 bases. CDR3 length: 15 residues. Looked up from germline, CDR1 is SGHDT and CDR2 is YYEEEE. The DNA of the CDR3 is TGTGCCAGCAGCCCTGCCTTGGACAGGGAGGACACCATATATTTT. Protein sequence: CASSPALDREDTIYF.

V usage is TRBV29-1 and J usage is TRBJ1-1; unclear D gene. The germline gives CDR1 SQVTM, CDR2 ANQGSEA. The CDR3 covers 13 residues. Trimming shortened V by 7 bases and J by 6 bases, and 18 bases separated the two germline ends. The CDR3 is CSALATGRAEAFF. CDR3 bases: TGCAGCGCCCTTGCGACGGGTAGGGCTGAAGCTTTCTTT.

The chain joins TRBV6-6 to TRBJ1-2; 8 bases are a match to TRBD1. V shed 5 bases and J 5 bases; nucleotides not matched to a gene: 16. The CDR3 totals 17 residues. From germline, CDR1 is MNHNY and CDR2 SVGAGI (reference sequence). The CDR3 DNA reads as TGTGCCAGCAGTCCAATACCCTGGGCAGGGGGCTGGTATGGCTACACCTTC. Residues: CASSPIPWAGGWYGYTF.

The chain joins TRBV2 to TRBJ1-3, with D unresolved. CDR1 SNHLY and CDR2 FYNNEI come from the germline V gene. The CDR3 is 14 residues long. V was shortened by 4 bases and J by 3 bases, with 10 bases between the two germline ends. CDR3 residues: CASSVGRLGNTIYF. DNA of the CDR3: TGTGCCAGCAGTGTTGGGAGACTTGGAAACACCATATATTTT.

This chain uses TRBV18 with TRBJ1-4, with D tentatively TRBD1 (6 bases). Germline values: CDR1 KGHSH, CDR2 LQKENI. The CDR3 has 14 amino acids. Deletions cut 2 bases from V and 7 bases from J, with 11 bases between. As DNA, the CDR3 is TGTGCCAGCTCACCATACCAGGGGACTGAAAAACTGTTTTTT. It translates to CASSPYQGTEKLFF.

The chain carries TRBV9 and TRBJ2-1; D not certain. Germline CDR1 and CDR2: SGDLS and YYNGEE. The CDR3 totals 12 residues. V was pared by 4 bases and J by 6 bases, with 8 bases between. CDR3 bases: TGTGCCAGCAGCCTCCCACCCAATGAGCAGTTCTTC. Amino acid sequence: CASSLPPNEQFF.

The gene calls are TRBV18 and TRBJ1-2; 11 nucleotides align to TRBD1. Germline V gene sequence: CDR1 KGHSH, CDR2 LQKENI. The V segment lost 6 bases and the J segment 7 bases; nucleotides outside the gene matches: 10. CDR3 size: 15 residues. Here the CDR3 reads CASSDQGTGGIGYTF. The DNA for the CDR3 is TGTGCCAGCTCGGACCAGGGGACAGGGGGTATTGGCTACACCTTC.

The chain carries TRBV7-9 and TRBJ2-7, with D hard to call. CDR3 length: 15 amino acids. Per germline, CDR1 SEHNR and CDR2 FQNEAQ (reference sequence). The V gene lost 1 base and the J gene lost 2 bases, with 12 bases spanning the gap. The CDR3 loop reads CASSLVLGIPYEQYF. CDR3 DNA: TGTGCCAGCAGCTTAGTCCTGGGCATTCCCTACGAGCAGTACTTC. The full variable domain, its missing parts supplied by reference TRBV7-9 and TRBJ2-7, is DTGVSQNPRHKITKRGQNVTFRCDPISEHNRLYWYRQTLGQGPEFLTYFQNEAQLEKSRLLSDRFSAERPKGSFSTLEIQRTEQGDSAMYLCASSLVLGIPYEQYFGPGTRLTVT.

The chain is built from TRBV18 and TRBJ1-5; D is ambiguous. The CDR3 totals 14 residues. Germline loops: CDR1 KGHSH, CDR2 LQKENI. Deletions cut 4 bases from V and 7 bases from J, with 14 bases between. The CDR3 protein is CASSLTDGSQPQHF. The CDR3 bases are TGTGCCAGCTCACTAACCGATGGATCGCAGCCCCAGCATTTT.

This chain uses TRBV5-1 with TRBJ1-3, with 10 bases matching TRBD1. The CDR3 totals 15 residues. The V gene end was trimmed by 2 bases and the J gene end by 4 bases; junction bases not matched to a gene: 3. The germline V gene encodes CDR1 SGHRS and CDR2 YFSETQ. CDR3 loop: CASSFAGQGGNTIYF. CDR3 bases: TGCGCCAGCAGCTTCGCGGGACAGGGGGGAAACACCATATATTTT.

J is TRBJ2-3 and V is TRBV7-2; no reliable D call. The germline gives CDR1 SGHTA, CDR2 FQGNSA. This CDR3 contains 12 residues. V was trimmed by 6 bases and J by 6 bases, leaving 10 bases between them. CDR3 amino acids: CASRPPSDTQYF. In DNA form, the CDR3 reads TGTGCCAGCAGACCCCCCTCGGATACGCAGTATTTT.

This clone was counted a single time. This sequence joins TRBV5-8 and TRBJ2-5; TRBD2 might be the D (6 bases). Trimming removed 2 bases at V and 0 bases at J, with 14 bases between. Germline-derived CDR1 and CDR2 are SGHTS and YDEGEE. The CDR3 runs 16 residues. CDR3 nucleotide sequence: TGTGCCAGCAGCTTAGGAGCGGGCCCCTACCAAGAGACCCAGTACTTC. This encodes CASSLGAGPYQETQYF.